This T cell receptor (beta chain) was retrieved from a study of T cell responses to AZD1222 COVID-19 vaccine. Study outcomes and limitations: Clonal diversity may have been underestimated in mostly white British donors.

Produced via immunoSEQ multiplex PCR; TCRdb's table is partial and in-frame only. The table has some 190,000 clones, around 87% seen once. As to this clone: Its cognate antigen is unknown.

The CDR3 has 11 amino acids. Per the germline V gene, CDR1 is SQVTM and CDR2 is ANQGSEA. Trimming cost V 7 bases and J 6 bases; bases outside gene matches: 5. This clonotype originated in an adult in good health. This chain links TRBV29-1 with TRBJ1-2; 7 bases align to TRBD1. The material sequenced was peripheral blood, taken on day 0 of AZD1222 vaccination. The CDR3 DNA reads TGCAGCGCCGAGACAGGGAATGGCTACACCTTC. Translated, it gives CSAETGNGYTF.